Given below is one TCR beta chain in context. Its antigen is currently unknown. Germline V gene sequence: CDR1 SGHTA, CDR2 FQGNSA. Trimming removed 1 base at V and 4 bases at J, with 11 bases between. The CDR3 consists of 14 residues. This sample stems from a study of glioma-infiltrating T cells after dendritic cell vaccination. Overall study: Glioblastoma patients came from Phase I and II dendritic cell vaccination trials. Overall study findings and caveats: Survival was not directly related to TCR clonality in these patients.

Amplification used 60 V beta primers and 13 J beta primers. Generated by immunoSEQ multiplex PCR, the TCRdb table keeps only in-frame clones and is missing some. The table lists roughly 50,000 clones, roughly 90% of them singletons. The time point is: after dendritic cell vaccination, including at tumor progression/relapse. Patients had residual fresh-frozen tumor tissue and more than two years of survival data. V is TRBV7-2 and J is TRBJ2-7; D is perhaps TRBD1 (7 bases). The source material was blood, sampled after dendritic cell vaccination. This TCR derives from a human donor with glioblastoma. CDR3 DNA: TGTGCCAGCAGCTTAGACAGGGGAGGTTACGAGCAGTACTTC. Its translation: CASSLDRGGYEQYF.